This T cell receptor (beta chain) came from a study of CD8+ T cells in alopecia areata. Starting from PBMCs, sorting isolated CD4+ and CD8+ T cells. RNA, once extracted, was reverse transcribed into cDNA for use as the sequencing template. Assay used: immunoSEQ multiplex PCR; TCRdb lists only in-frame clones, some missing. The table records around 250,000 clones, 67% of them present only once. V was clipped by 4 bases and J by 2 bases, with 9 bases between them. Germline CDR1 and CDR2: SQVTM and ANQGSEA. The CDR3 has 14 residues. This TCR was recovered from a human donor with alopecia areata. The V and J genes are TRBV29-1 and TRBJ2-6, with D perhaps matching TRBD2 (7 bases). The material sequenced was CD4+ T cells sorted from blood, taken at week 0. The CDR3 DNA is TGCAGCGTTGCGGGGGGCACTGGGGCCAACGTCCTGACTTTC. Translating it yields CSVAGGTGANVLTF. The full variable domain, rest sourced from reference TRBV29-1 and TRBJ2-6, is SAVISQKPSRDICQRGTSLTIQCQVDSQVTMMFWYRQQPGQSLTLIATANQGSEATYESGFVIDKFPISRPNLTFSTLTVSNMSPEDSSIYLCSVAGGTGANVLTFGAGSRLTVL.